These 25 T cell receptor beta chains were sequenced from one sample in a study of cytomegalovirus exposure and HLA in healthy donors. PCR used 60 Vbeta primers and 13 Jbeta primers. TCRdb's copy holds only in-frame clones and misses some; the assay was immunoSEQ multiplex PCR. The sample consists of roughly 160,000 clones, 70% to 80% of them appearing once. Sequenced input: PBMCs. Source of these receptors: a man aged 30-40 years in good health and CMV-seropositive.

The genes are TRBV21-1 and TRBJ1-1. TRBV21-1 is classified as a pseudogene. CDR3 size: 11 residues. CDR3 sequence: CASSKVREAFF. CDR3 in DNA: TGTGCCAGCAGCAAAGTTCGGGAAGCTTTCTTT.

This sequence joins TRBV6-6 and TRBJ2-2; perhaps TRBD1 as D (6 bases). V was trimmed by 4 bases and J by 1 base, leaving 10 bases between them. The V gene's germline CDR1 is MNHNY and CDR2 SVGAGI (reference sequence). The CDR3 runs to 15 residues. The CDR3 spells CASSLTGRNTGELFF. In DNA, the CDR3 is TGTGCCAGCAGTTTAACAGGGAGGAACACCGGGGAGCTGTTTTTT.

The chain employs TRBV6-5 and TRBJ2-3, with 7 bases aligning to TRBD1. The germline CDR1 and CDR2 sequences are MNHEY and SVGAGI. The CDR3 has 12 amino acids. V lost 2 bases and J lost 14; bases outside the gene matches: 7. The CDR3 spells CASSYLEGALYF. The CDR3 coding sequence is TGTGCCAGCAGTTACCTTGAGGGGGCTCTGTATTTT.

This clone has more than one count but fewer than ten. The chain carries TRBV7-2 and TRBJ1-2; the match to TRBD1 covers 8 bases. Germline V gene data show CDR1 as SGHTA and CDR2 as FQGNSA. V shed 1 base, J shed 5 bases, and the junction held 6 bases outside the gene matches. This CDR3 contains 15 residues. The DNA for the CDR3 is TGTGCCAGCAGCTTAGGAGCAGGGGGCCAATATGGCTACACCTTC. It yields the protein CASSLGAGGQYGYTF.

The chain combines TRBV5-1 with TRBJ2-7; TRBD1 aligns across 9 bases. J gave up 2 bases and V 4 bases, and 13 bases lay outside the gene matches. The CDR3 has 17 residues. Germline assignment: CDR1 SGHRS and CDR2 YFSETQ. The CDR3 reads CASSVESGTGIPYEQYF. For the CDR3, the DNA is TGCGCCAGCAGCGTGGAATCCGGGACAGGGATTCCCTACGAGCAGTACTTC. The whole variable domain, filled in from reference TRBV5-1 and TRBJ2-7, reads KAGVTQTPRYLIKTRGQQVTLSCSPISGHRSVSWYQQTPGQGLQFLFEYFSETQRNKGNFPGRFSGRQFSNSRSEMNVSTLELGDSALYLCASSVESGTGIPYEQYFGPGTRLTVT.

CDR3 residues: CASSLAEVSYEQYF. The DNA of the CDR3 is TGTGCCAGCAGCTTAGCCGAGGTTTCCTACGAGCAGTACTTC. The rearrangement links TRBV7-2 to TRBJ2-7; D not certain. Germline V lookup: CDR1 SGHTA, CDR2 FQGNSA. This CDR3 region has 14 residues. Trimming shortened V by 0 bases and J by 1 base, and 7 bases separated the two germline ends.

CDR3 sequence: CASSIDPAGVTDTQYF. The CDR3 bases are TGTGCCAGTAGTATAGATCCAGCGGGGGTCACAGATACGCAGTATTTT. V and J are TRBV19 and TRBJ2-3; TRBD2 matches at 8 bases. The CDR3 consists of 16 residues. J gave up 2 bases and V 0 bases, and 4 bases lay outside the gene matches. The V gene's germline CDR1 is LNHDA and CDR2 SQIVND (reference sequence).

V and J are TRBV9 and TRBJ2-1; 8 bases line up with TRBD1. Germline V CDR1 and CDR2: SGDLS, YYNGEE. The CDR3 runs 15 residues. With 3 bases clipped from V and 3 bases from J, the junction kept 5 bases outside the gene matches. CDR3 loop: CASSARGQDYNEQFF. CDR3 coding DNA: TGTGCCAGCAGCGCCCGGGGACAGGACTACAATGAGCAGTTCTTC.

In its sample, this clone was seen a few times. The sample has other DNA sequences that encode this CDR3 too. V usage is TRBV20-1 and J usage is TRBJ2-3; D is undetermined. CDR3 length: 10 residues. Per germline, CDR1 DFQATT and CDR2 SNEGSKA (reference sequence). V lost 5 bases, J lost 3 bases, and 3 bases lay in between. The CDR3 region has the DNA TGCAGTGCTCATACAGATACGCAGTATTTT. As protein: CSAHTDTQYF.

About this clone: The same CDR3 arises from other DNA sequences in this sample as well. This chain's CDR3 is CASSSQGAYEQYF. CDR3 coding DNA: TGTGCCAGCAGCTCACAGGGGGCCTACGAGCAGTACTTC. The chain carries TRBV7-9 and TRBJ2-7; TRBD1 matches at 8 bases. The germline V gene encodes CDR1 SEHNR and CDR2 FQNEAQ (reference sequence). Trimming cost V 4 bases and J 2 bases; bases outside gene matches: 1. The CDR3 is 13 amino acids.

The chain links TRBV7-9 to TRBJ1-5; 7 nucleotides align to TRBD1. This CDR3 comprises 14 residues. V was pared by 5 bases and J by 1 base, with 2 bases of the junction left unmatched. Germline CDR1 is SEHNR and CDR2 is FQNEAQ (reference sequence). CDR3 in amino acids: CASSTTGSNQPQHF. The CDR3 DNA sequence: TGTGCCAGCAGCACGACAGGGAGCAATCAGCCCCAGCATTTT.

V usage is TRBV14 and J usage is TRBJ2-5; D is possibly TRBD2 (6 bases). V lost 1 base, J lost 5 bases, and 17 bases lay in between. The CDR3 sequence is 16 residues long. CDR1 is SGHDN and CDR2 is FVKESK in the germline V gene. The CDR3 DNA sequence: TGTGCCAGCAGCCAAGTCGGGGACTTTGATCAGGAGACCCAGTACTTC. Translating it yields CASSQVGDFDQETQYF.

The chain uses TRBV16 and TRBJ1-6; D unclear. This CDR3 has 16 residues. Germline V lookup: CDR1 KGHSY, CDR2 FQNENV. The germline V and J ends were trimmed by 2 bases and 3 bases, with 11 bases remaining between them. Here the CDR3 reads CASSQTFRIYNSPLHF. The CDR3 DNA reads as TGTGCCAGCAGCCAAACCTTCAGGATCTATAATTCACCCCTCCACTTT.

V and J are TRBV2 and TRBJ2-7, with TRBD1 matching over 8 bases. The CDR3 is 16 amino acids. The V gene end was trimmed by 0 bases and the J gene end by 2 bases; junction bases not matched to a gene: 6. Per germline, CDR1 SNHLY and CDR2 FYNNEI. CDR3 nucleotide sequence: TGTGCCAGCAGTGAAGCAGGCGGGACAGGCGCCTACGAGCAGTACTTC. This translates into CASSEAGGTGAYEQYF. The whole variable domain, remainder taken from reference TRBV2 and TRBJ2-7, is EPEVTQTPSHQVTQMGQEVILRCVPISNHLYFYWYRQILGQKVEFLVSFYNNEISEKSEIFDDQFSVERPDGSNFTLKIRSTKLEDSAMYFCASSEAGGTGAYEQYFGPGTRLTVT.

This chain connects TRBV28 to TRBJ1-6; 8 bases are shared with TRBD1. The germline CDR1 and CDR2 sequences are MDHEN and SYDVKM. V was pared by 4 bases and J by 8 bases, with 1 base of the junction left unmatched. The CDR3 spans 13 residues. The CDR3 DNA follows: TGTGCCAGCAGTTACAGGGGGTATTCACCCCTCCACTTT. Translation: CASSYRGYSPLHF.

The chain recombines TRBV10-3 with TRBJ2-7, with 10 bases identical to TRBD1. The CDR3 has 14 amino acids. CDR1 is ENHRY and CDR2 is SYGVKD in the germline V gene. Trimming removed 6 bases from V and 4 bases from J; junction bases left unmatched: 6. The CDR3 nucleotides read TGTGCCATCAGCTCGACAGGGGGCGGGTACGAGCAGTACTTC. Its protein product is CAISSTGGGYEQYF.

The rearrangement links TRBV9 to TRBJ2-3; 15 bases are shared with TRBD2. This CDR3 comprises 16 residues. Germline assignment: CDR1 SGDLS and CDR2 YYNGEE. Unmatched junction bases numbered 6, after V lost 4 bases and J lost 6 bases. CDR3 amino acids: CASSLGTSGGTDTQYF. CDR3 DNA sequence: TGTGCCAGCAGCCTCGGGACTAGCGGGGGGACGGATACGCAGTATTTT. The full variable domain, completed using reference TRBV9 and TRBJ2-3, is DSGVTQTPKHLITATGQRVTLRCSPRSGDLSVYWYQQSLDQGLQFLIQYYNGEERAKGNILERFSAQQFPDLHSELNLSSLELGDSALYFCASSLGTSGGTDTQYFGPGTRLTVL.

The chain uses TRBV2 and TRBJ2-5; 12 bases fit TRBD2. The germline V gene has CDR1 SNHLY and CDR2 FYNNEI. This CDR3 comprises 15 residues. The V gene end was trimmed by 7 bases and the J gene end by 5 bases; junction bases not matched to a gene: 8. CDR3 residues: CASKALAGGRETQYF. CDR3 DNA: TGTGCCAGCAAGGCCCTAGCGGGGGGGCGGGAGACCCAGTACTTC.

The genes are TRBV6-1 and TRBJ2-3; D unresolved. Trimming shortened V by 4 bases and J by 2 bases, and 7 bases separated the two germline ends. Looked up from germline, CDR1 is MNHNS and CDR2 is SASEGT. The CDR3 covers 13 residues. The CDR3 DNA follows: TGTGCCAGCAGTGTTAGCAACACAGATACGCAGTATTTT. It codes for CASSVSNTDTQYF.

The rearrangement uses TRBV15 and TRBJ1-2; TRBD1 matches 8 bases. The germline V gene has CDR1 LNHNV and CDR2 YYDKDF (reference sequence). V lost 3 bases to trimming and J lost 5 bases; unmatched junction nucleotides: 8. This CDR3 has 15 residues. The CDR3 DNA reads TGTGCCACCAGCAGGGACAGGGAGGTCGTTTATGGCTACACCTTC. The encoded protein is CATSRDREVVYGYTF.

Written as DNA, the CDR3 is TGTGCCAGCAGCCAACAGGCGGATCGGCAAGAGACCCAGTACTTC. Translating gives CASSQQADRQETQYF. This sequence joins TRBV6-5 and TRBJ2-5; perhaps TRBD1 as D (5 bases). Trimming took 6 bases from V and 2 from J, leaving 16 bases between them. The CDR3 sequence is 15 residues long. CDR1 and CDR2 (germline): MNHEY, SVGAGI.

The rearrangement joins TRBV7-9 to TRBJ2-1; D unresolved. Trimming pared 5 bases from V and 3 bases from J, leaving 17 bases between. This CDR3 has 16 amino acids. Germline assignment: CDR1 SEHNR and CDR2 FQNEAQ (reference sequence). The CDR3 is CASSPHRETIYNEQFF. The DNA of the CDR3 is TGTGCCAGCAGCCCTCACAGAGAAACCATCTACAATGAGCAGTTCTTC.

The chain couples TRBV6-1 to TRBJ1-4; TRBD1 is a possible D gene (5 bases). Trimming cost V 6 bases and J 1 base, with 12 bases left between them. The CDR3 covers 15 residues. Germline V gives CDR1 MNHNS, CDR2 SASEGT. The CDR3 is CASRSRQLTNEKLFF. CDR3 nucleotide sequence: TGTGCCAGCAGAAGTCGACAGCTAACTAATGAAAAACTGTTTTTT.

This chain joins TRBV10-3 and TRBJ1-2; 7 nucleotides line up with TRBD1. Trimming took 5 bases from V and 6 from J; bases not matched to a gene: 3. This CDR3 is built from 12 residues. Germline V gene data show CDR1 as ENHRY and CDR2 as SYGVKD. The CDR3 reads CAISTDRDGYTF. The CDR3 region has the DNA TGTGCCATCAGTACTGACAGGGATGGCTACACCTTC.

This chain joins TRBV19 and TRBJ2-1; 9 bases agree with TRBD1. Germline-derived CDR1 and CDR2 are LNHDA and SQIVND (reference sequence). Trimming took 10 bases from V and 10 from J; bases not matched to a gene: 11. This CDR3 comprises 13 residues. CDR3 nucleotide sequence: TGTGCCACTCTCGGGACAGGGCTTGGGGAGCAGTTCTTC. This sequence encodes CATLGTGLGEQFF.